The 27 T cell receptor beta chains below were found in one sample sequenced in a study of shared clonotypes between healthy human individuals. Assay: immunoSEQ multiplex PCR; the TCRdb copy retains only in-frame clones and omits some. This table has millions of clones, roughly 91% appearing once. CD8 cells regarded as naive lacked CD45RO, were positively chosen for CCR7, and omitted terminally differentiated effector memory CD45RA+ cells. What was sequenced was naive CD8+ T cells from PBMCs. The receptors originated from a man younger than 35 in good health. Some clones in this sample may be carry-over from other donors' samples.

V is TRBV19 and J is TRBJ2-5; D ambiguous. V lost 6 bases and J 3 bases, leaving 11 bases between the germline ends. The CDR3 totals 13 residues. From germline, CDR1 is LNHDA and CDR2 SQIVND (reference sequence). The DNA for the CDR3 is TGTGCCAGTAGGGAACGGATCGAAGAGACCCAGTACTTC. It codes for CASRERIEETQYF.

The rearrangement uses TRBV6-6 and TRBJ1-5; maybe TRBD1 (6 bases). This CDR3 region has 16 residues. CDR1 is MNHNY and CDR2 is SVGAGI in the germline V gene (reference sequence). V dropped 7 bases and J dropped 0 bases, with 16 bases sitting between them. In nucleotides, the CDR3 is TGTGCCAGCATGAGGGAAAGACAGGCTAGCAATCAGCCCCAGCATTTT. This translates into CASMRERQASNQPQHF.

This clone was seen once. This CDR3 reads CSVVGREGTDTQYF. The CDR3 DNA is TGCAGCGTTGTAGGGCGGGAGGGCACAGATACGCAGTATTTT. The chain has TRBV29-1 and TRBJ2-3; 8 nucleotides line up with TRBD2. CDR1 and CDR2 from the germline V gene are SQVTM and ANQGSEA. Trimming took 4 bases from V and 1 from J; bases not matched to a gene: 4. This CDR3 is built from 14 residues.

The chain uses TRBV28 and TRBJ2-1, with 8 bases lining up with TRBD2. J lost 0 bases, V lost 4 bases, and 8 bases had no gene match. The CDR3 covers 17 residues. Germline V gene data show CDR1 as MDHEN and CDR2 as SYDVKM. CDR3 DNA sequence: TGTGCCAGCAGTTCAGTCCGGGAGGGTCCCTCCTACAATGAGCAGTTCTTC. Translated: CASSSVREGPSYNEQFF. Filled out from reference TRBV28 and TRBJ2-1, the complete variable domain reads DVKVTQSSRYLVKRTGEKVFLECVQDMDHENMFWYRQDPGLGLRLIYFSYDVKMKEKGDIPEGYSVSREKKERFSLILESASTNQTSMYLCASSSVREGPSYNEQFFGPGTRLTVL.

As concerns this clone: This may be a read error: a much more frequent sequence differs by one nucleotide. The same CDR3 arises from other DNA sequences in this sample as well. The V call is TRBV7-9, the J call TRBJ2-7; D ambiguous. Germline CDR1 reads SEHNR; CDR2 reads FQNEAQ (reference sequence). The V end was cut by 1 base, the J end by 2 bases, with 3 bases between. This CDR3 contains 12 residues. The CDR3 bases are TGTGCCAGCAGCTTAGTGGCCTACGAGCAGTACTTC. As protein: CASSLVAYEQYF. The variable domain in full, completed from reference TRBV7-9 and TRBJ2-7, reads DTGVSQNPRHKITKRGQNVTFRCDPISEHNRLYWYRQTLGQGPEFLTYFQNEAQLEKSRLLSDRFSAERPKGSFSTLEIQRTEQGDSAMYLCASSLVAYEQYFGPGTRLTVT.

The chain links TRBV5-1 to TRBJ2-7; D uncertain. The length of the CDR3 is 12 residues. V was pared by 0 bases and J by 6 bases, with 7 bases between. Germline CDR1 is SGHRS and CDR2 is YFSETQ. CDR3 amino acids: CASSLDNLEQYF. The CDR3 nucleotides are TGCGCCAGCAGCTTGGATAACCTCGAGCAGTACTTC.

The rearrangement joins TRBV5-6 to TRBJ1-1, with 8 positions matching TRBD1. V was pared by 0 bases and J by 4 bases, with 2 bases of the junction left unmatched. CDR1 and CDR2 (germline): SGHDT, YYEEEE. This CDR3 is built from 14 residues. CDR3 nucleotides: TGTGCCAGCAGCTTGGGCAGGGGGCTCACTGAAGCTTTCTTT. Translation gives CASSLGRGLTEAFF. Looking up the rest from reference TRBV5-6 and TRBJ1-1 gives the full variable domain: DAGVTQSPTHLIKTRGQQVTLRCSPKSGHDTVSWYQQALGQGPQFIFQYYEEEERQRGNFPDRFSGHQFPNYSSELNVNALLLGDSALYLCASSLGRGLTEAFFGQGTRLTVV.

The chain couples TRBV14 to TRBJ2-1; D not resolved. The CDR3 totals 13 residues. In germline, CDR1 is SGHDN, CDR2 FVKESK. V lost 4 bases and J lost 7, with 11 bases in between. In DNA, the CDR3 is TGTGCCAGCAGCCCCCTAGACCAGAATGAGCAGTTCTTC. This encodes CASSPLDQNEQFF. The variable domain in full, completed from reference TRBV14 and TRBJ2-1, reads EAGVTQFPSHSVIEKGQTVTLRCDPISGHDNLYWYRRVMGKEIKFLLHFVKESKQDESGMPNNRFLAERTGGTYSTLKVQPAELEDSGVYFCASSPLDQNEQFFGPGTRLTVL.

This chain uses TRBV7-3 with TRBJ2-5, with D maybe TRBD2 (7 bases). The germline CDR1 and CDR2 sequences are SGHTA and FQGTGA. The CDR3 is made up of 15 amino acids. The V end was cut by 4 bases, the J end by 2 bases, with 14 bases between. Here the CDR3 DNA reads TGTGCCAGCAGCTGGGGCGGGGGCATGCAAGAGACCCAGTACTTC. The encoded protein is CASSWGGGMQETQYF.

Note on this clone: This sample includes further DNA sequences coding for the same CDR3. J is TRBJ1-3 and V is TRBV5-4; D remains ambiguous. This CDR3 is 13 amino acids long. V was cut by 2 bases and J by 0 bases, with 3 bases left in between. Per germline, CDR1 SGHNT and CDR2 YYREEE (reference sequence). CDR3 coding DNA: TGTGCCAGCAGCTTAGGCTCTGGAAACACCATATATTTT. Amino acid sequence: CASSLGSGNTIYF.

Worth noting for this clone: This same CDR3 is encoded by further DNA sequences in the sample. The chain is built from TRBV11-2 and TRBJ2-7; D gene uncertain. The CDR3 sequence is 12 residues long. Germline V gene lookup returns CDR1 SGHAT and CDR2 FQNNGV. Trimming removed 6 bases from V and 4 bases from J, with 10 bases in between. The CDR3 nucleotides read TGTGCCAGCAGTTTCGACGGATACGAGCAGTACTTC. This encodes CASSFDGYEQYF.

This chain links TRBV9 with TRBJ1-1; 8 bases fit TRBD1. The CDR3 runs to 15 residues. With V trimmed by 0 bases and J by 4 bases, 5 bases remained unmatched. Germline V gene data show CDR1 as SGDLS and CDR2 as YYNGEE. The CDR3, as DNA: TGTGCCAGCAGCGTAGCGGGACAGGAATCCACTGAAGCTTTCTTT. Its protein is CASSVAGQESTEAFF. Filled out from reference TRBV9 and TRBJ1-1, the complete variable domain reads DSGVTQTPKHLITATGQRVTLRCSPRSGDLSVYWYQQSLDQGLQFLIQYYNGEERAKGNILERFSAQQFPDLHSELNLSSLELGDSALYFCASSVAGQESTEAFFGQGTRLTVV.

The rearrangement links TRBV7-2 to TRBJ2-7; D is possibly TRBD2 (5 bases). The CDR3 consists of 14 residues. Germline lookup yields CDR1 SGHTA and CDR2 FQGNSA. The V and J ends lost 4 bases and 0 bases respectively, with 10 bases between them. CDR3 amino acids: CASSSAVISYEQYF. CDR3 in DNA: TGTGCCAGCAGCTCAGCGGTAATCTCCTACGAGCAGTACTTC.

The gene calls are TRBV28 and TRBJ1-5; D may be TRBD1 (5 bases). V was clipped by 10 bases and J by 2 bases, with 15 bases between them. From germline, CDR1 is MDHEN and CDR2 SYDVKM. The CDR3 is made up of 14 amino acids. CDR3 in DNA: TGTGCCACAGGGCCAGGGTCGGGCAATCAGCCCCAGCATTTT. It is translated as CATGPGSGNQPQHF.

The rearrangement uses TRBV7-8 and TRBJ2-7; D possibly corresponds to TRBD2 (5 bases). In germline, CDR1 is SGHVS, CDR2 FQNEAQ. The CDR3 length is 17 residues. The V gene lost 3 bases and the J gene lost 3 bases, with 21 bases spanning the gap. CDR3 loop: CASSFRIASTTGYEQYF. The CDR3 DNA reads as TGTGCCAGCAGCTTTAGGATAGCGTCAACGACGGGCTACGAGCAGTACTTC. The variable domain in full, completed from reference TRBV7-8 and TRBJ2-7, reads GAGVSQSPRYKVAKRGQDVALRCDPISGHVSLFWYQQALGQGPEFLTYFQNEAQLDKSGLPSDRFFAERPEGSVSTLKIQRTQQEDSAVYLCASSFRIASTTGYEQYFGPGTRLTVT.

This chain links TRBV5-1 with TRBJ2-7, with 13 bases fitting TRBD2. The CDR3 runs to 15 residues. V shed 5 bases, J shed 3 bases, and the junction held 5 bases outside the gene matches. CDR1 SGHRS and CDR2 YFSETQ come from the germline V gene. The CDR3 nucleotides are TGCGCCAGCAGACTAGCGGGAGGGCCTTTCTACGAGCAGTACTTC. Translated: CASRLAGGPFYEQYF.

This clone was seen a single time. The chain is built from TRBV6-5 and TRBJ2-1, with D hard to call. V shed 4 bases and J shed 8 bases, with 15 bases lying between them. Looked up from germline, CDR1 is MNHEY and CDR2 is SVGAGI. CDR3 length: 14 amino acids. CDR3 coding DNA: TGTGCCAGCAGTTCGGGTATCAAATACCATGAGCAGTTCTTC. Translated, it gives CASSSGIKYHEQFF.

V usage is TRBV29-1 and J usage is TRBJ1-2; D is undetermined. Germline assignment: CDR1 SQVTM and CDR2 ANQGSEA. The CDR3 contains 13 residues. Trimming shortened V by 2 bases and J by 0 bases, and 7 bases separated the two germline ends. CDR3 in DNA: TGCAGCGTTGAACCGCAGACTAACTATGGCTACACCTTC. Translating it yields CSVEPQTNYGYTF.

This clone was seen only once. The chain couples TRBV18 to TRBJ2-6; the D gene could be TRBD1 or TRBD2 (5 bases each). This CDR3 region has 17 residues. From germline, CDR1 is KGHSH and CDR2 LQKENI. The V gene lost 3 bases and the J gene lost 1 base, with 13 bases spanning the gap. CDR3 sequence (DNA): TGTGCCAGCTCACCGGGACGAATCTTGTCTGGGGCCAACGTCCTGACTTTC. As protein: CASSPGRILSGANVLTF.

The gene calls are TRBV7-2 and TRBJ2-1, with 10 bases matching TRBD2. V was clipped by 0 bases and J by 3 bases; unmatched bases: 8. The CDR3 has 18 amino acids. The V gene's germline CDR1 is SGHTA and CDR2 FQGNSA. DNA of the CDR3: TGTGCCAGCAGCTTAGCGGCAGAACTAGCGGGAATCTACAATGAGCAGTTCTTC. Translation gives CASSLAAELAGIYNEQFF.

This chain uses TRBV4-2 with TRBJ2-7; no firm D call. Germline CDR1 LGHNA, CDR2 YNFKEQ. The CDR3 spans 14 residues. V was clipped by 0 bases and J by 4 bases, with 10 bases between them. CDR3 nucleotides: TGTGCCAGCAGCCAAGAGGCCGCGGCGTACGAGCAGTACTTC. This gives the protein CASSQEAAAYEQYF.

Written as DNA, the CDR3 is TGTGCCAGCAGCACGGGATTTAGCACAGATACGCAGTATTTT. This codes for CASSTGFSTDTQYF. The chain links TRBV5-4 to TRBJ2-3; a weak D match, TRBD2 (5 bases). Germline V lookup: CDR1 SGHNT, CDR2 YYREEE (reference sequence). Between the trimmed V and J ends, which lost 4 bases and 0 bases, there was a span of 9 bases. The CDR3 contains 14 residues.

The chain recombines TRBV28 with TRBJ2-7; 8 bases line up with TRBD1. Germline CDR1 and CDR2: MDHEN and SYDVKM. The CDR3 consists of 14 residues. V lost 6 bases, J lost 4 bases, and 8 bases stayed unmatched. The chain's CDR3 is CASSYRGVGYEQYF. For the CDR3, the DNA is TGTGCCAGCAGCTACAGGGGGGTAGGGTACGAGCAGTACTTC.

The V gene is TRBV6-4, the J gene TRBJ2-1, with a weak D call TRBD1 (6 bases). The CDR3 runs 18 residues. V lost 2 bases and J 0 bases, leaving 17 bases between the germline ends. Germline V gene data show CDR1 as MRHNA and CDR2 as SNTAGT. The CDR3 sequence: CASSDPDWTVSSYNEQFF. The CDR3 nucleotides are TGTGCCAGCAGTGACCCAGACTGGACAGTAAGCTCCTACAATGAGCAGTTCTTC.

This chain uses TRBV5-1 with TRBJ1-2; D gene unclear. With 6 bases removed from V and 0 bases from J, the gap between germline ends came to 21 bases. The CDR3 covers 17 residues. CDR1 SGHRS and CDR2 YFSETQ come from the germline V gene. In DNA form, the CDR3 reads TGCGCCAGCACCAGTTACACGAATGCGGGCCCTAACTATGGCTACACCTTC. This translates into CASTSYTNAGPNYGYTF.

The rearrangement uses TRBV15 and TRBJ1-1; D is uncertain. V lost 5 bases and J 4 bases, leaving 8 bases between the germline ends. Germline CDR1 and CDR2: LNHNV and YYDKDF (reference sequence). CDR3 length: 12 residues. CDR3 region: CATSGKGTEAFF. For the CDR3, the DNA is TGTGCCACCAGCGGAAAAGGCACTGAAGCTTTCTTT.

V is TRBV6-6 and J is TRBJ2-4; 9 bases map to TRBD2. With V trimmed by 6 bases and J by 3 bases, 3 bases remained unmatched. The CDR3 contains 14 residues. Germline values: CDR1 MNHNY, CDR2 SVGAGI (reference sequence). The CDR3 DNA reads as TGTGCCAGCAGCTCGACTAGCGGCAAAAACATTCAGTACTTC. Its protein product is CASSSTSGKNIQYF.